This TCR beta chain was recovered during a study of naive and memory T cell subsets. The length of the CDR3 is 15 residues. Per germline, CDR1 DFQATT and CDR2 SNEGSKA (reference sequence). Between the trimmed V and J ends, which lost 7 bases and 0 bases, there was a span of 19 bases. Treatment specified: skin biopsy from PPD injection site in Mantoux-positive individual. A UMI-containing oligonucleotide was joined by 3' ligation to the TCR cDNA template. Biopsied sites were PPD injections in people with a positive Mantoux test. Reverse transcription used DNase-treated unsorted total RNA, aiming for roughly 1 to 1,100 ng. Amplification of ligated cDNA took four PCR rounds with SP2 and nested alpha and beta constant primers. TCRdb re-called the UMI-ligation and nested PCR reads with MiXCR, one entry per CDR3 protein. This table holds some 40,000 distinct CDR3 sequences, 11% found once. Points from the study as a whole: More TCRs at tuberculin sites were read as hypersensitivity T cell infiltration. The RNA method is potentially sensitive to activation and differentiation changes.

On this clonotype itself: The antigen is undetermined.

Sample: skin, taken from a tuberculin skin test site. This chain connects TRBV20-1 to TRBJ2-7; D could derive from TRBD1 or TRBD2 (5 bases each). The TCR comes from an adult in good health. CDR3 bases: TGCAGTGTCCAACTCGGGGCCGCCAGCTCCTACGAGCAGTACTTC. Encoded protein: CSVQLGAASSYEQYF.